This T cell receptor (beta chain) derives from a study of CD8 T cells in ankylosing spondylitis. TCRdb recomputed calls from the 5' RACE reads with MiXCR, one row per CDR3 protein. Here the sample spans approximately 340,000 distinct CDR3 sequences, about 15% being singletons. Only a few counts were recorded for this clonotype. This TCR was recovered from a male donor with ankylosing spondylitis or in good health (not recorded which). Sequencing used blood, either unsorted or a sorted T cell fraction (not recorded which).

The CDR3 DNA reads as TGTGCCAGCCAGACTAGCGGGGGAGATACGCAGTATTTT. Its protein product is CASQTSGGDTQYF. The genes are TRBV27 and TRBJ2-3; 12 bases agree with TRBD2. CDR1 is MNHEY and CDR2 is SMNVEV in the germline V gene (reference sequence). V shed 8 bases and J 5 bases; nucleotides not matched to a gene: 2. This CDR3 comprises 13 residues.